The source of this TCR beta chain is a study of CD8 T cells in Susac syndrome. From blood CD8+ and CD4+ T cells, the TCR beta chain was sequenced. Included as multiple sclerosis controls were treatment-naive patients who had stable or active relapsing-remitting disease. The CD8+ and CD4+ T cells were negatively isolated, with the TEMRA cells enriched by FACS. RNA in amounts of roughly 0.45 to 1 ug was reverse transcribed with random hexamers. The method of amplification for TCR beta CDR3 was immunoSEQ multiplex PCR, covering 54 Vbeta and 13 Jbeta. TCRdb re-called the immunoSEQ multiplex PCR reads with MiXCR, one entry per CDR3 protein. The repertoire has 350,000 to 550,000 distinct CDR3 sequences, 75% to 90% of them found once; the top ten carry around 0.12%. The sample was CD8+ T cells from PBMCs. The sequence derives from a human donor with multiple sclerosis.

The CDR3 loop reads CASSLQDSSYEQYF. In nucleotides, the CDR3 is TGTGCCAGCAGTTTACAGGACAGCAGCTACGAGCAGTACTTC. V and J are TRBV27 and TRBJ2-7, with D possibly matching TRBD1 (6 bases). The V end was cut by 2 bases, the J end by 3 bases, with 11 bases between. The CDR3 is 14 residues long. Per the germline V gene, CDR1 is MNHEY and CDR2 is SMNVEV (reference sequence).